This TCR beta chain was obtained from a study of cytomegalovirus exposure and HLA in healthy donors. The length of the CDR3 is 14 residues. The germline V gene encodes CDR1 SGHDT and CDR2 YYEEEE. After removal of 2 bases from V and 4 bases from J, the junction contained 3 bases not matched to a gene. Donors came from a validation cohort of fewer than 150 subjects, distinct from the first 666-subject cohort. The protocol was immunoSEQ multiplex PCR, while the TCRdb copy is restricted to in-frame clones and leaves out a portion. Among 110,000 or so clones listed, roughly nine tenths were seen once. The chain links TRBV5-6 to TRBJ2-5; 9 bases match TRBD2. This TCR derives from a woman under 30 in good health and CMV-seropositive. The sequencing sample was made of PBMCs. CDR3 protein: CASSFSGRRETQYF. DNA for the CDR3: TGTGCCAGCAGCTTTAGCGGGAGAAGAGAGACCCAGTACTTC.